This T cell receptor (beta chain) derives from a study of blood T cell repertoires in COVID-19. Germline V gene sequence: CDR1 KGHSH, CDR2 LQKENI. CDR3 size: 16 residues. V lost 3 bases and J 3 bases, leaving 15 bases between the germline ends. The assay was immunoSEQ multiplex PCR, and TCRdb's table has in-frame clones only and misses some. The sample yields about 200,000 clones, approximately 82% seen once. The chain recombines TRBV18 with TRBJ1-3; no definite D call. This TCR was sampled from a middle-aged man who had recovered from COVID-19. The sample was PBMCs or T cells enriched from blood (not recorded which). DNA of the CDR3: TGTGCCAGCTCACCCAGGTTAGAAGACGGTGGAAACACCATATATTTT. This encodes CASSPRLEDGGNTIYF.